This T cell receptor (beta chain) stems from a study of T cell repertoires in cytomegalovirus infection. The table lists this clonotype with many counts. The V end was cut by 0 bases, the J end by 2 bases, with 10 bases between. CDR1 is MNHEY, CDR2 SVGEGT, per germline. This CDR3 spans 16 amino acids. TCRdb reprocessed the reads with MiXCR, giving one entry per CDR3 protein. The table includes 130,000 or so distinct CDR3 sequences, 6.5% detected once. V gene TRBV6-2 or TRBV6-3 combines with J gene TRBJ2-2; possibly TRBD1 for D (5 bases). The clonotype originates from a human donor in good health (CMV status not recorded). Some clones in this sample may be carry-over from other donors' samples. The sample consisted of PBMCs. In DNA form, the CDR3 reads TGTGCCAGCAGTTACTCAGGGGTCCTAAACACCGGGGAGCTGTTTTTT. Residues: CASSYSGVLNTGELFF.